The subject of this entry is one T cell receptor beta chain. The antigen it binds to is not known. It has no much larger one-base neighbor in the sample; base qualities were not kept. The TCR beta CDR3 regions were amplified from the RNA transcripts. The first round of RT-PCR for the TCR CDR3 was performed with the HTBI primer set and the Qiagen OneStep RT-PCR kit. A second multiplex PCR round built the libraries, followed by size selection and purification. Sequencing of the libraries was done on an Illumina HiSeq2000 using paired-end 100 bp reads. In the source study's methods: Raw data were processed with SOAPnuke, discarding reads with adapters, uncalled bases, mean Phred below 15, or no exact constant-primer or identifier match. COPE v1.2.5 was used to merge high-quality paired reads, and clonotypes were defined as unique nucleotide sequences. MiTCR v1.1 was used to align clonotypes to the IMGT TRBV, TRBD and TRBJ reference segments. The analysis was restricted to V-J combinations with a frequency above 0.0001, which together covered roughly 99% of the repertoires. A TCS score was defined as the ratio between F50 (clonal expansion) and ExV (chaos), using BLOSUM62-based TCRdist between CDR3 peptides within each V-J. Welch's t-statistics and random forest reduced approximately 520 V-J features to fewer than 15, which were used in a naive Bayes classifier (R e1071). TCRdb reworked the public reads: Q25 trimming with fastp, MiXCR clone assembly, productive beta chains retained. When rows share a CDR3 protein, they turn into one entry using the most common DNA and genes. TCRdb's processing, not the authors' own work, is the source of the V and J calls. This sample lists around 490,000 distinct CDR3 sequences; nearly 20% were detected once. Around 50% of the sample goes to the ten largest clones.

The sample comes from a study of T cells in Graves' hyperthyroidism and ophthalmopathy (dated by TCRdb to the late 2010s). Broadly, across the study: Peripheral blood was collected at initial diagnosis, before any treatment. The approximately 90 discovery patients were randomly split 7:3 into training and test sets. Thyroid tissue and blood T-cell repertoires from six or seven Graves' hyperthyroidism patients were also compared in the study. TCR Vbeta CDR3 sequencing of approximately 140 peripheral blood samples (43 ophthalmopathy, over 70 hyperthyroidism and approximately 17 progressor patients) is reported in the paper. To identify TCR V-J signatures that set the groups apart, the researchers used a discovery cohort of 100 or so patients, made up of some 41 with Graves' ophthalmopathy and 55 to 65 with stable Graves' hyperthyroidism. An independent validation cohort of around 19 hyperthyroidism patients and roughly 16 patients who later progressed to ophthalmopathy tested prospective prediction of ophthalmopathy. After sampling, hyperthyroidism patients received methimazole starting at 30 mg daily, and ophthalmopathy patients received high-dose intravenous methylprednisolone.

Moderately to severely active disease, a Clinical Activity Score of at least 3, a NOSPECS grade of at least 4, and a duration under 3 months were present in ophthalmopathy patients. Patients with uncontrolled infections, other autoimmune diseases, pregnancy or lactation were excluded. Diagnoses were based on clinical symptoms, serum thyroxine and TRAb, thyroid ultrasound and orbital computed tomography. PBMCs were separated from around 9.1 ml of fresh peripheral blood using Ficoll-Paque density gradient centrifugation. Total RNA was extracted using Trizol reagent, and RNA quality was assessed on an Agilent 2100 Bioanalyzer. V is cut by 3 bases and J by 2 bases, and the space between the germline ends is 25 bases. The CDR3 has 19 amino acids, counting the end cysteine and phenylalanine. Only the CDR3 DNA is retained, 57 bases long and in frame from the first base. CDR1 and CDR2 (SEHNR, FQNEAQ) derive from the germline V gene (reference sequence).

Study-wide findings and limitations: No statistical method was used to fix the sample size in advance, and group allocation was not hidden from the investigators. Most expanded thyroid clonotypes (frequency above 0.001) were also found in blood, which suggests that blood repertoires may mirror thyroid immune responses. In validation, progression to ophthalmopathy was predicted by the model with approximately 67% sensitivity and under 85% specificity, a median of roughly six months before onset. A 13 V-J signature model separated ophthalmopathy from stable hyperthyroidism, with 87.88% sensitivity and 81.08% specificity in cross-validation and 80%/75% in testing.

The sequencing input was blood. The chain was built from TRBV7-9 and TRBJ2-5; perhaps TRBD1 is the D gene, with 5 bases matching. The sequence was collected from a man aged 40-50 years with Graves' ophthalmopathy. The CDR3 region has the sequence CASSFRLGSGPGRQETQYF. Here is the DNA: TGTGCCAGCAGCTTTAGGCTCGGGTCAGGGCCTGGCCGACAAGAGACCCAGTACTTC.